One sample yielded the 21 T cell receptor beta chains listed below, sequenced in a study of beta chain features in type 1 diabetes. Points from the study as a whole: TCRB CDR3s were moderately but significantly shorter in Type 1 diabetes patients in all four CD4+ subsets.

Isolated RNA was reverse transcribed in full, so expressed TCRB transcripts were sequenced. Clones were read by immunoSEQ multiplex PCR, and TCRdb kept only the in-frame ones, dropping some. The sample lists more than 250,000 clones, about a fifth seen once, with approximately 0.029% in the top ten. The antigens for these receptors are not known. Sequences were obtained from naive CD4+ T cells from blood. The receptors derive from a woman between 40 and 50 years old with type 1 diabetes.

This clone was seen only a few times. Written as DNA, the CDR3 is TGTGCCAGTAGCTCCTCCGGTGCTCGAGGCAATCAGCCCCAGCATTTT. Protein: CASSSSGARGNQPQHF. The rearrangement joins TRBV19 to TRBJ1-5; D is unclear. This CDR3 spans 16 amino acids. Germline values: CDR1 LNHDA, CDR2 SQIVND (reference sequence). V was pared by 6 bases and J by 2 bases, with 17 bases between.

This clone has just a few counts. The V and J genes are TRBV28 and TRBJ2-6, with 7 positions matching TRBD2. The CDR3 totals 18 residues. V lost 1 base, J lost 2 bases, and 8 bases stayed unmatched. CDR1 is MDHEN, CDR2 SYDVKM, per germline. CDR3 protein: CASSLSWSGTTGANVLTF. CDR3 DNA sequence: TGTGCCAGCAGTTTATCATGGTCAGGGACTACTGGGGCCAACGTCCTGACTTTC.

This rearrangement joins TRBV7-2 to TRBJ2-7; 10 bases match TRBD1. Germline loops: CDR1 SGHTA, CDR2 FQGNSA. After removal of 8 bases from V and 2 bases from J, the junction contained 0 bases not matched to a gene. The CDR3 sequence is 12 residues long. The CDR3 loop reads CASGQGAYEQYF. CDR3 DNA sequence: TGTGCCAGCGGACAGGGGGCCTACGAGCAGTACTTC. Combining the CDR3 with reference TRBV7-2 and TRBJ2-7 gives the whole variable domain GAGVSQSPSNKVTEKGKDVELRCDPISGHTALYWYRQSLGQGLEFLIYFQGNSAPDKSGLPSDRFSAERTGGSVSTLTIQRTQQEDSAVYLCASGQGAYEQYFGPGTRLTVT.

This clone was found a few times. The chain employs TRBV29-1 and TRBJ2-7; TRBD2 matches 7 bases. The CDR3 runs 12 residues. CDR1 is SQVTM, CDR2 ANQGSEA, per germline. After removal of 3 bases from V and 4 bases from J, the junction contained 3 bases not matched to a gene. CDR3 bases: TGCAGCGTTGAGATTAGCGGGTACGAGCAGTACTTC. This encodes CSVEISGYEQYF.

In DNA form, the CDR3 reads TGTGCCAGCAGCTTAGGGACTAGCGGAAGACTCGAGCAGTACTTC. Its translation is CASSLGTSGRLEQYF. The chain links TRBV7-2 to TRBJ2-7, with 10 bases identical to TRBD2. CDR3 length: 15 amino acids. From germline, CDR1 is SGHTA and CDR2 FQGNSA. Trimming removed 1 base from V and 6 bases from J; junction bases left unmatched: 6. Full variable domain (missing parts from reference TRBV7-2 and TRBJ2-7): GAGVSQSPSNKVTEKGKDVELRCDPISGHTALYWYRQSLGQGLEFLIYFQGNSAPDKSGLPSDRFSAERTGGSVSTLTIQRTQQEDSAVYLCASSLGTSGRLEQYFGPGTRLTVT.

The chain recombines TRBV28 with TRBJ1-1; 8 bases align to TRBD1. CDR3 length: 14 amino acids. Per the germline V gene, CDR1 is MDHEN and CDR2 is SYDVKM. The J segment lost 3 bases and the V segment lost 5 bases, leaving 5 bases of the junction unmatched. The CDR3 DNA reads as TGTGCCAGCAGTGCAGGGGGCCGGGACACTGAAGCTTTCTTT. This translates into CASSAGGRDTEAFF.

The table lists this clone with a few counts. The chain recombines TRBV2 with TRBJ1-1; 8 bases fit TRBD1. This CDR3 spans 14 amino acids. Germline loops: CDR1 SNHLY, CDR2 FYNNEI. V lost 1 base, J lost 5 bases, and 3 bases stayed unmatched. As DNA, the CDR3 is TGTGCCAGCAGTGAAGACAGGGGGAGAACTGAAGCTTTCTTT. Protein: CASSEDRGRTEAFF.

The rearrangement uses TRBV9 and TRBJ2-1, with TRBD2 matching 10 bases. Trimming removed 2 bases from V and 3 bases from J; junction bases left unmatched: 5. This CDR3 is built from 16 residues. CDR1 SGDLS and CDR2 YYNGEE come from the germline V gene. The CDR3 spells CASSVGTSAGYNEQFF. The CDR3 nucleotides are TGTGCCAGCAGCGTCGGGACTAGCGCAGGCTACAATGAGCAGTTCTTC.

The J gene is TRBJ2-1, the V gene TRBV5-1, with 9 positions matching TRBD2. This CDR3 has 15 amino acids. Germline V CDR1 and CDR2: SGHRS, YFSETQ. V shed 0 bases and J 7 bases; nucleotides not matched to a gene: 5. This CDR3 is CASSLEAGGRNEQFF. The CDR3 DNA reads TGCGCCAGCAGCTTGGAGGCGGGGGGGAGGAATGAGCAGTTCTTC.

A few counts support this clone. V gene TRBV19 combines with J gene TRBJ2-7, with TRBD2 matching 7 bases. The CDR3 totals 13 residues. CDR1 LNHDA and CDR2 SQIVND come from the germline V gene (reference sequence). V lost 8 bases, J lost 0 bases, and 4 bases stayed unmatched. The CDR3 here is CASARDYSYEQYF. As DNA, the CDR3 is TGTGCCAGTGCGCGGGACTACTCCTACGAGCAGTACTTC.

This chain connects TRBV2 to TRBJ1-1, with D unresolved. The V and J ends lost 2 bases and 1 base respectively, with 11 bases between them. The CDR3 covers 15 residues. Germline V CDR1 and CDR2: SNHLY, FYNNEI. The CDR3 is CASSEFGRENTEAFF. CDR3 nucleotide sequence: TGTGCCAGCAGTGAATTTGGGAGGGAGAACACTGAAGCTTTCTTT.

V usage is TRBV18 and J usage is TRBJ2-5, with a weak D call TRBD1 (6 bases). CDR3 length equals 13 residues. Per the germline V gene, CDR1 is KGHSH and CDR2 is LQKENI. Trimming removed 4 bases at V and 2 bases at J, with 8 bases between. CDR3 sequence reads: CASSQGEQETQYF. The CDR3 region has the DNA TGTGCCAGCTCACAGGGGGAGCAAGAGACCCAGTACTTC.

Written as DNA, the CDR3 is TGTGCCTCCTCTCCGGGACTAGCGGGAGTTGTAGGGCAGTTCTTC. Encoded protein: CASSPGLAGVVGQFF. The chain is built from TRBV30 and TRBJ2-1; 14 nucleotides match TRBD2. The CDR3 is 15 residues long. After removal of 7 bases from V and 12 bases from J, the junction contained 14 bases not matched to a gene. Per the germline V gene, CDR1 is GTSNPN and CDR2 is SVGIG (reference sequence).

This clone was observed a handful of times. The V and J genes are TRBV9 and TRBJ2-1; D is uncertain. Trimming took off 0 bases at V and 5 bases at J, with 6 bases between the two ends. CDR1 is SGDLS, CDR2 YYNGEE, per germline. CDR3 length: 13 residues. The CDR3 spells CASSVDSHNEQFF. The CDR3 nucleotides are TGTGCCAGCAGCGTAGATAGTCACAATGAGCAGTTCTTC.

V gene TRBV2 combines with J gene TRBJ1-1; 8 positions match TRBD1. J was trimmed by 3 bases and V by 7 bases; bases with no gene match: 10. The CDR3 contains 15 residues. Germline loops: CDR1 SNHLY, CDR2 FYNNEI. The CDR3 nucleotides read TGTGCCAGCACCATTTCAGGGGGCTATGACACTGAAGCTTTCTTT. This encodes CASTISGGYDTEAFF.

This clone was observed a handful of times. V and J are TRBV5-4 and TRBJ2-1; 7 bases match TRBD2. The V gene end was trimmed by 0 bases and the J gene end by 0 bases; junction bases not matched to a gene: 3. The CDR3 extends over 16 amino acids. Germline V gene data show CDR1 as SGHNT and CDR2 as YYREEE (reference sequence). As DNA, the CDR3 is TGTGCCAGCAGCTTGGGAGCGGGGAACTCCTACAATGAGCAGTTCTTC. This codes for CASSLGAGNSYNEQFF.

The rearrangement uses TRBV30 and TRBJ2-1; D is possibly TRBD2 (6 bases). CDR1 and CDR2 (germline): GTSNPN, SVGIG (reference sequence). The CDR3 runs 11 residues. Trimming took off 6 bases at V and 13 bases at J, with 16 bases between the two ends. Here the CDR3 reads CACSRERRQFF. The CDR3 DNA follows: TGTGCCTGTTCCCGGGAGCGGCGACAGTTCTTC.

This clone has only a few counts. CDR3: CASRQTDTQYF. In DNA, the CDR3 is TGTGCCAGCAGACAGACAGATACGCAGTATTTT. This sequence joins TRBV6-5 and TRBJ2-3; D gene uncertain. V lost 6 bases to trimming and J lost 3 bases, with 4 bases between them. Per germline, CDR1 MNHEY and CDR2 SVGAGI. This CDR3 has 11 amino acids.

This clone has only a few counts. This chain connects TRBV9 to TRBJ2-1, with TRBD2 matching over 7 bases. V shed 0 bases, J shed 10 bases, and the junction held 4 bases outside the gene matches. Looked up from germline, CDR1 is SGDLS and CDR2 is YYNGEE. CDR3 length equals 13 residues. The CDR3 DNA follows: TGTGCCAGCAGCGTAGCTGGGGGGGGAGAGCAGTTCTTC. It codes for CASSVAGGGEQFF.

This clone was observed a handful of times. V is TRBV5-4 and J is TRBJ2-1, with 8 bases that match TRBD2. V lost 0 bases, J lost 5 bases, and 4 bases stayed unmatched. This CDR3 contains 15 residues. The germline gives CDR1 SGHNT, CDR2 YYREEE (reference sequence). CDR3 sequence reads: CASSLGTSGHNEQFF. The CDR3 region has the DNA TGTGCCAGCAGCTTGGGCACTAGCGGCCACAATGAGCAGTTCTTC.

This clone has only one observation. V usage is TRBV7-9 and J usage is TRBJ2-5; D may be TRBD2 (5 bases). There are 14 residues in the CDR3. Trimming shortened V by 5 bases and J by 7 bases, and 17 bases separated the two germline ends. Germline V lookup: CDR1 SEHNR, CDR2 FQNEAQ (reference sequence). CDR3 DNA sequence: TGTGCCAGCAGCAACCCCCGAGGGTGGTTGACCCAGTACTTC. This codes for CASSNPRGWLTQYF. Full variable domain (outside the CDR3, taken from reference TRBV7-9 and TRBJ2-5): DTGVSQNPRHKITKRGQNVTFRCDPISEHNRLYWYRQTLGQGPEFLTYFQNEAQLEKSRLLSDRFSAERPKGSFSTLEIQRTEQGDSAMYLCASSNPRGWLTQYFGPGTRLLVL.